This T cell receptor (beta chain) was obtained from a study of a mutant IDH1 vaccine in newly diagnosed glioma (dated by TCRdb to the early 2020s). Some background on the complete study: Vaccination started 4-6 weeks after radiotherapy alone, or was given together with temozolomide cycles in the groups whose treatment included chemotherapy. Before enrollment, patients had received standard therapy of radiotherapy alone, temozolomide alone, or radiochemotherapy with temozolomide; most received the combination. Longitudinal TCRB deep sequencing was performed for roughly 27 treated patients wherever samples were available for exploratory analyses. Visit V12 was the week-35 safety follow-up and visit V13 was the week-47 end of study. Six visits were used for peripheral blood collection: V03 (baseline), V05, V07, V10, V12 and V13. The approximately 32 treated patients were approximately 62% male and around 38% female, with a mean age of approximately 38 years.

The sample's time point label, decoded: week 35, safety follow-up. Every vaccine dose consisted of 300 ug of a 20-mer mutant IDH1 peptide in Montanide, administered subcutaneously together with topical imiquimod. Patients received eight vaccinations in weeks 1, 3, 5, 7, 11, 15, 19 and 23, corresponding to visits V03 through V10. The donors had newly diagnosed IDH1-mutant astrocytomas of WHO grade 3 or 4 that showed loss of nuclear ATRX. The samples were drawn from NOA16, a multicentre, single-arm, open-label phase I trial in Germany that tested a mutant IDH1 peptide vaccine in humans for the first time. The DNeasy Blood and Tissue Kit was used to extract genomic DNA from EDTA blood for TCRB sequencing. V has 2 bases trimmed and J has 6 bases trimmed; junction bases matching no gene number 13. According to the germline V gene, CDR1 reads MNHEY and CDR2 reads SVGAGI. Taken from cysteine to phenylalanine, the CDR3 has 16 residues. The CDR3 DNA has 48 bases and is translated from base 1.

To note about this clone: The clone's antigen remains unknown. No base quality information exists; no much larger clone differs at one position.

Library method: the immunoSEQ multiplex PCR assay. Rearranged TCR beta chain sequences were amplified using the hsTCRB Kit according to the manufacturer's protocol. TCRB libraries were sequenced on an Illumina MiSeq. As for the original processing: The proprietary platform of the kit vendor was used for demultiplexing, trimming and gene mapping. Imported from immuneACCESS, the table was reduced by TCRdb to in-frame sequences with V and J called. These copies leave out some clones; in studies compared against another copy, an unresolved V gene accounts for under half, and the cause of the remainder is not known. V, J and clone size are those of that table, while D and trimming were read from the DNA. Counted in this sample were tens of thousands of clones; 76% of them appeared once. Jointly, the top ten make up 10% to 15% of the sample. Study-wide findings and limitations: Immune responses induced by the vaccine were seen in roughly 92% of patients across multiple MHC alleles. Pseudoprogression appeared unrelated to alterations in the top peripheral T cell clonotypes detected by TCRB sequencing. Availability determined which PBMC samples were chosen for TCRB deep sequencing. The authors noted that analyses of patient blood samples could not be reproduced because of sample limitations.

Source: PBMCs, taken from a glioma patient whose treatment included an IDH1 peptide vaccine. The rearrangement joined TRBV6-5 to TRBJ2-7, with 7 middle bases fitting TRBD2. The source is a man aged 40-50 years with glioma. The bases read TGTGCCAGCAGTTACGAAGGCGGGAGAGGAGCAGGCGAGCAGTACTTC. This yields the protein CASSYEGGRGAGEQYF.